The 23 T cell receptor beta chains below come from one sample, sequenced in a study of Graves' ophthalmopathy and Graves' hyperthyroidism. Scientists amplified the TCR beta CDR3 regions from RNA transcripts. HTBI primers served in a first-round RT-PCR, which a second-round multiplex PCR followed. TCRdb redid the calling of the multiplex PCR reads with MiXCR, one entry per CDR3 protein. The sample has 360,000 or so distinct CDR3 sequences, about 16% seen once. The sequencing sample was made of peripheral blood. These receptors were collected from a woman aged 18 to 35 with Graves' ophthalmopathy.

This clonotype was found many times. The chain combines TRBV2 with TRBJ2-5; possible D gene TRBD2, 6 bases. The germline CDR1 and CDR2 sequences are SNHLY and FYNNEI. The V and J ends lost 5 bases and 1 base respectively, with 11 bases between them. The CDR3 is 14 residues long. The CDR3 spells CASSSSASQETQYF. The CDR3 coding sequence is TGTGCCAGCAGTTCTAGCGCGAGCCAAGAGACCCAGTACTTC.

This clonotype was detected many times. The rearrangement joins TRBV4-3 to TRBJ2-7; 10 positions agree with TRBD2. With 4 bases clipped from V and 4 bases from J, the junction kept 7 bases outside the gene matches. The germline gives CDR1 LGHNA, CDR2 YSLEER. CDR3 length equals 15 residues. CDR3 protein: CASSPQRGGIYEQYF. The DNA for the CDR3 is TGCGCCAGCAGCCCTCAGCGGGGGGGCATATACGAGCAGTACTTC.

The gene calls are TRBV6-5 and TRBJ1-1; maybe TRBD1 (5 bases). Trimming removed 2 bases at V and 6 bases at J, with 16 bases between. CDR1 and CDR2 (germline): MNHEY, SVGAGI. The CDR3 has 15 residues. The CDR3 sequence is CASSYARAPGAEAFF. The CDR3 nucleotides read TGTGCCAGCAGTTACGCTCGGGCCCCGGGGGCTGAAGCTTTCTTT.

This clonotype was recorded many times. This sequence joins TRBV24-1 and TRBJ1-5; possible D gene TRBD1, 5 bases. The length of the CDR3 is 15 residues. CDR1 and CDR2 from the germline V gene are KGHDR and SFDVKD. Deletions cut 3 bases from V and 1 base from J, with 9 bases between. CDR3 in amino acids: CATSDPGGSNQPQHF. DNA of the CDR3: TGTGCCACCAGTGATCCCGGGGGAAGCAATCAGCCCCAGCATTTT.

This clonotype occurred many times. This chain connects TRBV30 to TRBJ2-5; 11 bases align to TRBD1. Trimming cost V 8 bases and J 4 bases; bases outside gene matches: 6. CDR1 GTSNPN and CDR2 SVGIG come from the germline V gene (reference sequence). The CDR3 length is 13 residues. The CDR3 reads CARAGTGGETQYF. The CDR3 nucleotides read TGTGCCCGAGCCGGGACAGGGGGAGAGACCCAGTACTTC.

The CDR3 DNA follows: TGTGCCGCTTCCCAAGGGACGGGGAACACCGGGGAGCTGTTTTTT. Translated, it gives CAASQGTGNTGELFF. V and J are TRBV10-3 and TRBJ2-2, with D possibly called TRBD1 or TRBD2 (5 bases each). This CDR3 has 15 amino acids. The V and J ends lost 11 bases and 1 base respectively, with 17 bases between them. Germline values: CDR1 ENHRY, CDR2 SYGVKD.

In its sample, this clonotype was seen many times. This chain connects TRBV30 to TRBJ2-4; D is perhaps TRBD2 (7 bases). V was pared by 1 base and J by 4 bases, with 14 bases between. Per the germline V gene, CDR1 is GTSNPN and CDR2 is SVGIG (reference sequence). The CDR3 extends over 15 amino acids. This chain's CDR3 is CAWSAVGGAKNIQYF. The CDR3 DNA is TGTGCCTGGAGTGCCGTGGGGGGGGCAAAAAACATTCAGTACTTC. Complete variable domain (other parts from reference TRBV30 and TRBJ2-4): SQTIHQWPATLVQPVGSPLSLECTVEGTSNPNLYWYRQAAGRGLQLLFYSVGIGQISSEVPQNLSASRPQDRQFILSSKKLLLSDSGFYLCAWSAVGGAKNIQYFGAGTRLSVL.

Many counts were recorded for this clonotype. A read error is possible here, since a much larger clone lies one base away. Here the CDR3 omits its conserved ending phenylalanine or tryptophan, so a read error is the likely source. CDR3 bases: TGTGCCAGCAGCCCTGAGGAAAATCAGCCCCAGCATTTA. Protein: CASSPEENQPQHL. V usage is TRBV27 and J usage is TRBJ1-5; no firm D call. The CDR3 contains 13 residues. Germline values: CDR1 MNHEY, CDR2 SMNVEV (reference sequence). Trimming removed 6 bases at V and 4 bases at J, with 10 bases between.

This clonotype was counted many times. The final CDR3 position lacks the conserved phenylalanine or tryptophan, pointing to a likely read error. This chain links TRBV30 with TRBJ1-1; D uncertain. The CDR3 covers 13 residues. CDR1 and CDR2 from the germline V gene are GTSNPN and SVGIG (reference sequence). V dropped 1 base and J dropped 0 bases, with 6 bases sitting between them. The CDR3 bases are TGTGCCTGGAGTGGACCGATGAACACTGAAGCTTTCATT. It yields the protein CAWSGPMNTEAFI.

This clonotype was seen repeatedly, ten times or more. The chain combines TRBV30 with TRBJ2-5; D call uncertain. CDR1 is GTSNPN, CDR2 SVGIG, per germline (reference sequence). V lost 0 bases and J lost 1, with 3 bases in between. This CDR3 has 12 amino acids. CDR3 coding DNA: TGTGCCTGGAGTGTACTCCAAGAGACCCAGTACTTC. Encoded protein: CAWSVLQETQYF.

This clonotype was detected many times. V gene TRBV12-3 or TRBV12-4 combines with J gene TRBJ2-7; no firm D call. V was trimmed by 3 bases and J by 1 base, leaving 13 bases between them. CDR3 length: 15 residues. The CDR3 coding sequence is TGTGCCAGCAGTTTGTGGACCGCCCCGTCCTACGAGCAGTACTTC. It specifies CASSLWTAPSYEQYF.

This clonotype was observed at least ten times. The chain combines TRBV7-9 with TRBJ1-2; 7 nucleotides agree with TRBD1. Looked up from germline, CDR1 is SEHNR and CDR2 is FQNEAQ (reference sequence). This CDR3 is 17 amino acids long. The trim removed 5 bases at V and 0 bases at J, leaving 12 bases unmatched. CDR3 coding DNA: TGTGCCAGCAGCCATTCCGGGACAGCGACTTCTAACTATGGCTACACCTTC. It codes for CASSHSGTATSNYGYTF. The variable domain in full, with the rest retrieved from reference TRBV7-9 and TRBJ1-2, is DTGVSQNPRHKITKRGQNVTFRCDPISEHNRLYWYRQTLGQGPEFLTYFQNEAQLEKSRLLSDRFSAERPKGSFSTLEIQRTEQGDSAMYLCASSHSGTATSNYGYTFGSGTRLTVV.

This clonotype has a count of ten or more. The CDR3 loop reads CASSYTTGFGTQYF. The CDR3 DNA reads TGTGCCAGCAGCTATACAACAGGGTTCGGGACCCAGTACTTC. The chain joins TRBV11-2 to TRBJ2-5; D possibly corresponds to TRBD1 (6 bases). Trimming stripped 4 bases from V and 7 bases from J, with 16 bases between. The CDR3 sequence is 14 residues long. CDR1 is SGHAT, CDR2 FQNNGV, per germline.

This clonotype was observed a few times. V usage is TRBV28 and J usage is TRBJ2-5; the match to TRBD2 covers 9 bases. Germline lookup yields CDR1 MDHEN and CDR2 SYDVKM. With 4 bases clipped from V and 2 bases from J, the junction kept 11 bases outside the gene matches. The CDR3 loop spans 17 amino acids. The CDR3: CASSSSPLREGQETQYF. The CDR3 nucleotides are TGTGCCAGCAGTTCCTCCCCTTTGCGGGAGGGTCAAGAGACCCAGTACTTC. Based on the CDR3 plus reference TRBV28 and TRBJ2-5, the full variable domain is DVKVTQSSRYLVKRTGEKVFLECVQDMDHENMFWYRQDPGLGLRLIYFSYDVKMKEKGDIPEGYSVSREKKERFSLILESASTNQTSMYLCASSSSPLREGQETQYFGPGTRLLVL.

This clonotype was seen many times. This sequence joins TRBV7-3 and TRBJ1-1, with D perhaps matching TRBD1 (6 bases). Germline CDR1 SGHTA, CDR2 FQGTGA. V lost 5 bases and J lost 4, with 14 bases in between. The CDR3 length is 14 residues. The CDR3 DNA reads as TGTGCCAGCAGCCCGGGGGGGGCACTCACTGAAGCTTTCTTT. Its protein is CASSPGGALTEAFF.

This chain uses TRBV6-5 with TRBJ1-2; D gene unclear. V shed 3 bases and J shed 0 bases, with 17 bases lying between them. This CDR3 region has 17 residues. Germline V lookup: CDR1 MNHEY, CDR2 SVGAGI. The CDR3 coding sequence is TGTGCCAGCAGTTATGCAAACTCGGGATCCACTAACTATGGCTACACCTTC. Its protein is CASSYANSGSTNYGYTF.

The chain combines TRBV24-1 with TRBJ1-5; D not resolved. V lost 6 bases and J 4 bases, leaving 6 bases between the germline ends. The CDR3 contains 12 residues. Germline V gives CDR1 KGHDR, CDR2 SFDVKD. The CDR3 bases are TGTGCCACCAGTCAAGTAAATCAGCCCCAGCATTTT. The encoded protein is CATSQVNQPQHF.

This clonotype was counted many times. The chain combines TRBV29-1 with TRBJ2-7; D tentatively reads TRBD1 or TRBD2 (5 bases each). The germline V and J ends were trimmed by 0 bases and 2 bases, with 14 bases remaining between them. Germline V gene data show CDR1 as SQVTM and CDR2 as ANQGSEA. This CDR3 has 15 residues. The CDR3 loop is CSVEDRVQGAYEQYF. The CDR3 region has the DNA TGCAGCGTTGAAGATAGGGTTCAGGGAGCCTACGAGCAGTACTTC.

Many counts were recorded for this clonotype. In DNA form, the CDR3 reads TGTGCCAGCAGCTTAGGCAGATGGTACGAGCAGTACTTC. Its protein is CASSLGRWYEQYF. This rearrangement joins TRBV11-2 to TRBJ2-7; the D is unclear. Per the germline V gene, CDR1 is SGHAT and CDR2 is FQNNGV. V was clipped by 1 base and J by 4 bases, with 8 bases between them. CDR3 length equals 13 residues.

This clonotype showed up many times. V usage is TRBV28 and J usage is TRBJ1-5; weak D call: TRBD1 (5 bases). Germline CDR1 MDHEN, CDR2 SYDVKM. V gave up 5 bases and J gave up 3 bases, with 8 bases separating them. The CDR3 loop spans 13 amino acids. CDR3 loop: CASSGTDNQPQHF. DNA for the CDR3: TGTGCCAGCAGTGGGACGGACAATCAGCCCCAGCATTTT. Supplemented by reference TRBV28 and TRBJ1-5, the full variable domain reads DVKVTQSSRYLVKRTGEKVFLECVQDMDHENMFWYRQDPGLGLRLIYFSYDVKMKEKGDIPEGYSVSREKKERFSLILESASTNQTSMYLCASSGTDNQPQHFGDGTRLSIL.

This clonotype came up many times. The gene calls are TRBV30 and TRBJ1-1; D not resolved. Per the germline V gene, CDR1 is GTSNPN and CDR2 is SVGIG (reference sequence). V was shortened by 2 bases and J by 1 base, with 11 bases between the two germline ends. This CDR3 is built from 14 residues. The CDR3 nucleotides are TGTGCCTGGAGTTTGGTGAACGCGAACACTGAAGCTTTCTTT. It encodes CAWSLVNANTEAFF.

Only a few counts were recorded for this clonotype. V usage is TRBV7-8 and J usage is TRBJ2-5, with D hard to call. Trimming left V 5 bases short and J 4 bases short, with 11 bases between. Germline CDR1 reads SGHVS; CDR2 reads FQNEAQ. The CDR3 length is 13 residues. CDR3 DNA: TGTGCCAGCAGCCGACCGATAGCAGAGACCCAGTACTTC. It encodes CASSRPIAETQYF.

This clonotype was counted at least ten times. The rearrangement links TRBV19 to TRBJ1-1, with D perhaps TRBD1 (5 bases). This CDR3 spans 14 amino acids. Germline CDR1 and CDR2: LNHDA and SQIVND (reference sequence). V shed 8 bases and J shed 3 bases, with 16 bases lying between them. DNA for the CDR3: TGTGCCAGTCTCTCCACAGGTCCCTACACTGAAGCTTTCTTT. This sequence encodes CASLSTGPYTEAFF.